This TCR beta chain was documented in a study of T cell responses to AZD1222 COVID-19 vaccine. This clone was picked up a small number of times. The target antigen is unknown. Assay: immunoSEQ multiplex PCR; the TCRdb copy retains only in-frame clones and omits some. The table shows 120,000 or so clones, with about 89% occurring only once. CDR1 is ENHRY and CDR2 is SYGVKD in the germline V gene. This CDR3 comprises 18 residues. The V gene end was trimmed by 6 bases and the J gene end by 5 bases; junction bases not matched to a gene: 22. Regarding the study as a whole: Unmutated variant regions reportedly attract nearly half of all spike-specific TCRs. Without day 14 samples, only post-peak T cell repertoires were studied. Regions 160-218 and 743-854 held dominance among vaccine-associated CD4 TCRs, which spanned spike.

The specimen was peripheral blood, collected on day 0 of AZD1222 vaccination. This TCR was sampled from an adult in good health. The chain employs TRBV10-3 and TRBJ2-7, with TRBD1 matching 7 bases. In nucleotides, the CDR3 is TGTGCCATCAGGATCAGCCCGACTTCCGGGACAGCAAGCGACGAGCAGTACTTC. It translates to CAIRISPTSGTASDEQYF.